The source of this TCR beta chain is a study of control samples from healthy donors and cancer patients. The length of the CDR3 is 14 residues. The germline V gene encodes CDR1 ENHRY and CDR2 SYGVKD. Trimming took off 7 bases at V and 5 bases at J, with 17 bases between the two ends. Profiled with immunoSEQ multiplex PCR; TCRdb holds only in-frame clones, not every one. Found here are 90,000 to 100,000 clones, approximately 80% of them singletons; the top ten hold more than 9%. The TCR was taken from a woman in her 30s in good health. The chain joins TRBV10-3 to TRBJ1-1; D not resolved. Source material: blood. The CDR3 nucleotides read TGTGCCATCAAGGGTATTGCGGATGGGACTGAAGCTTTCTTT. Amino acid sequence: CAIKGIADGTEAFF.